The table lists the clone carrying this T cell receptor (beta chain) with a few counts. Its antigen remains unknown. Libraries were prepared by immunoSEQ multiplex PCR; TCRdb keeps only in-frame clonotypes and omits some of them. The table has about 1 million clones, about 74% seen once; the top ten hold nearly 1.5%. The record originates from a study of shared clonotypes between healthy human individuals. Whole-study results and caveats: Rarefaction showed sorted-subset sequencing was incomplete despite large depth.

The CDR3 spans 16 residues. CDR1 and CDR2 (germline): LNHDA, SQIVND (reference sequence). The germline V and J ends were trimmed by 3 bases and 0 bases, with 13 bases remaining between them. This chain connects TRBV19 to TRBJ2-3; no clear D gene. The sample consisted of memory CD4+ T cells sorted from blood. Subset: CD45RA-negative fraction. This sequence originates from a young man in good health. CDR3 coding DNA: TGTGCCAGTAGTATCGGGCCGGGTACTAGCACAGATACGCAGTATTTT. Protein product: CASSIGPGTSTDTQYF.